Given below is one T cell receptor (beta chain) in context. Here immunoSEQ multiplex PCR was the method, and the copy in TCRdb shows in-frame clones only, minus some. The profile shows around 89,000 clones, approximately 78% of them singletons. The sample is drawn from a study of control samples from healthy donors and cancer patients. Trimming left V 4 bases short and J 2 bases short, with 10 bases between. This CDR3 spans 14 amino acids. The V gene's germline CDR1 is SGHRS and CDR2 YFSETQ. The sample consisted of blood. This receptor was obtained from a woman aged 55-69 years in good health. This chain uses TRBV5-1 with TRBJ1-3; a possible D gene is TRBD1 (5 bases). CDR3 DNA: TGCGCCAGCAGCCACGACAGTCCTGGAAACACCATATATTTT. This codes for CASSHDSPGNTIYF.